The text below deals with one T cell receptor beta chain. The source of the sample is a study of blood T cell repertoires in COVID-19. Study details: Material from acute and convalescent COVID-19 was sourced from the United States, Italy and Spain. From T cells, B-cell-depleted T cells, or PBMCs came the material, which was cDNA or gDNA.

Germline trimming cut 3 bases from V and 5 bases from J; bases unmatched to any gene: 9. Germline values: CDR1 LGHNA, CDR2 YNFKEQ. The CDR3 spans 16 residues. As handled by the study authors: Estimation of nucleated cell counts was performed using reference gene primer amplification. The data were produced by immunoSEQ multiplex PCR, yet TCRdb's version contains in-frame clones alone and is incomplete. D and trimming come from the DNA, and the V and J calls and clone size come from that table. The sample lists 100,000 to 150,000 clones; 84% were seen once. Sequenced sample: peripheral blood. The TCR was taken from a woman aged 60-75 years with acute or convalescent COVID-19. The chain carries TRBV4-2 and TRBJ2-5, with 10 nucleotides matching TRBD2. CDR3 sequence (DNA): TGTGCCAGCAGCCAGGGTAGCGGGGGGCTGGGGGAGACCCAGTACTTC. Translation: CASSQGSGGLGETQYF.